These 15 T cell receptor beta chains originate from one sample sequenced in a study of ipilimumab plus nivolumab after autologous stem cell transplantation. Generated by immunoSEQ multiplex PCR, the TCRdb table keeps only in-frame clones and is missing some. The table lists 9,500 to 15,000 clones, approximately 70% of them singletons. Sequences were derived from PBMCs, sampled in a trial of ipilimumab plus nivolumab as post-transplant consolidation. Receptor source: a male donor with multiple myeloma.

V is TRBV11-2 and J is TRBJ1-2; D is perhaps TRBD1 (5 bases). The CDR3 is made up of 13 amino acids. The germline V gene encodes CDR1 SGHAT and CDR2 FQNNGV. Deletions cut 2 bases from V and 5 bases from J, with 9 bases between. The CDR3 DNA is TGTGCCAGCAGCTTATCCGGGGCGTATGGCTACACCTTC. Translated: CASSLSGAYGYTF.

This clone was detected once. The genes are TRBV7-9 and TRBJ2-3; perhaps D is TRBD1 or TRBD2 (6 bases each). The CDR3 sequence is 19 residues long. Trimming took off 7 bases at V and 2 bases at J, with 28 bases between the two ends. Germline assignment: CDR1 SEHNR and CDR2 FQNEAQ (reference sequence). CDR3 coding DNA: TGTGCCAGCAACTTCGGAACCGTGGGGGGCCCGATGCTCACAGATACGCAGTATTTT. Translated: CASNFGTVGGPMLTDTQYF.

V usage is TRBV5-1 and J usage is TRBJ2-1; maybe TRBD2 (6 bases). Trimming shortened V by 4 bases and J by 4 bases, and 9 bases separated the two germline ends. Germline-derived CDR1 and CDR2 are SGHRS and YFSETQ. The CDR3 contains 13 residues. The CDR3 coding sequence is TGCGCCAGCAGCATCGGGGGATACAATGAGCAGTTCTTC. Encoded protein: CASSIGGYNEQFF.

The chain couples TRBV5-6 to TRBJ2-3, with 11 positions matching TRBD2. CDR3 length: 19 amino acids. V shed 0 bases and J 7 bases; nucleotides not matched to a gene: 16. CDR1 and CDR2 (germline): SGHDT, YYEEEE. CDR3 DNA: TGTGCCAGCAGCTTGGGTGCGGCTAGCGGGGGGACATATCTAAATACGCAGTATTTT. Translating it yields CASSLGAASGGTYLNTQYF.

The chain carries TRBV6-1 and TRBJ2-2; 7 bases align to TRBD2. Germline CDR1 MNHNS, CDR2 SASEGT. The ends lost 2 bases at V and 0 bases at J; junction bases unmatched: 3. The CDR3 runs 16 residues. The CDR3 spells CASSERGGANTGELFF. The CDR3 nucleotides are TGTGCCAGCAGTGAAAGGGGAGGGGCGAACACCGGGGAGCTGTTTTTT.

This chain joins TRBV2 and TRBJ1-2; D ambiguous. The CDR3 is made up of 13 amino acids. In germline, CDR1 is SNHLY, CDR2 FYNNEI. With 1 base removed from V and 4 bases from J, the gap between germline ends came to 7 bases. CDR3 sequence: CASSEEPGYGYTF. DNA for the CDR3: TGTGCCAGCAGTGAAGAGCCAGGCTATGGCTACACCTTC.

To note about this clone: A read error may be the cause here, since a much bigger clone is one base away. The V gene is TRBV7-6, the J gene TRBJ2-7, with 8 positions matching TRBD1. CDR1 and CDR2 (germline): SGHVS, FNYEAQ. The CDR3 covers 13 residues. V trimming: 5 bases; J trimming: 3 bases; junction bases outside the gene matches: 3. The CDR3 DNA sequence: TGTGCCAGCAGCCCCGGACAGGGCTACGAGCAGTACTTC. Protein sequence: CASSPGQGYEQYF.

This chain connects TRBV27 to TRBJ1-2; tentatively, D is TRBD1 (6 bases). This CDR3 is built from 15 residues. V lost 8 bases to trimming and J lost 5 bases, with 21 bases between them. Germline values: CDR1 MNHEY, CDR2 SMNVEV (reference sequence). In DNA form, the CDR3 reads TGTGCCAGCGGGCCTCTTGACAGGCACTATTATGGCTACACCTTC. Translation gives CASGPLDRHYYGYTF.

This clone has a single count. The chain joins TRBV5-1 to TRBJ1-2, with TRBD1 as a possible D gene (6 bases). Trimming shortened V by 3 bases and J by 3 bases, and 12 bases separated the two germline ends. This CDR3 has 14 amino acids. Germline lookup yields CDR1 SGHRS and CDR2 YFSETQ. CDR3 sequence reads: CASSSQGSDYGYTF. The CDR3 coding sequence is TGCGCCAGCAGCTCACAGGGTTCGGACTATGGCTACACCTTC.

The genes are TRBV2 and TRBJ1-1; D gene uncertain. The V gene lost 5 bases and the J gene lost 0 bases, with 19 bases spanning the gap. The CDR3 is 17 amino acids. Germline V lookup: CDR1 SNHLY, CDR2 FYNNEI. CDR3 sequence: CASSRFVAPAVNTEAFF. In nucleotides, the CDR3 is TGTGCCAGCAGTCGGTTTGTTGCCCCGGCCGTGAACACTGAAGCTTTCTTT.

The rearrangement links TRBV4-1 to TRBJ1-6; D is uncertain. This CDR3 is built from 17 residues. The germline V gene has CDR1 MGHRA and CDR2 YSYEKL. Trimming stripped 1 base from V and 6 bases from J, with 16 bases between. CDR3 bases: TGCGCCAGCAGCCAAGCTGTCCTTGGGTTCCCTAATTCACCCCTCCACTTT. Translating gives CASSQAVLGFPNSPLHF.

The rearrangement uses TRBV4-1 and TRBJ2-5; 14 bases map to TRBD2. Germline CDR1 reads MGHRA; CDR2 reads YSYEKL. The junction had 8 bases not matched to a gene; V was cut back by 6 bases and J by 5 bases. The CDR3 extends over 16 amino acids. In DNA form, the CDR3 reads TGCGCCAGCAGACAGCGACTAGCGGGGGGGCCGGAGACCCAGTACTTC. This codes for CASRQRLAGGPETQYF.

The DNA of the CDR3 is TGTGCCAGTAGTATTCTAGCGGGGGGGCCATCCGGGGAGCTGTTTTTT. Translation gives CASSILAGGPSGELFF. V usage is TRBV19 and J usage is TRBJ2-2; 12 positions match TRBD2. V was clipped by 3 bases and J by 6 bases; unmatched bases: 5. The CDR3 loop spans 16 amino acids. CDR1 and CDR2 from the germline V gene are LNHDA and SQIVND (reference sequence).

CDR3 sequence: CASSLGDQETQYF. In nucleotides, the CDR3 is TGTGCCAGCAGCTTAGGCGACCAAGAGACCCAGTACTTC. The V and J genes are TRBV7-6 and TRBJ2-5; unclear D gene. This CDR3 is built from 13 residues. The ends were cut back, 1 base at V and 0 bases at J, with 3 bases in the middle. Germline V gene data show CDR1 as SGHVS and CDR2 as FNYEAQ.

This chain connects TRBV11-3 to TRBJ1-1; D call uncertain. Trimming shortened V by 7 bases and J by 2 bases, and 8 bases separated the two germline ends. The length of the CDR3 is 12 residues. The germline V gene encodes CDR1 SGHNT and CDR2 YENEEA. CDR3 amino acids: CASNYQNTEAFF. The CDR3 nucleotides read TGTGCCAGCAACTACCAAAACACTGAAGCTTTCTTT.